This passage covers 18 T cell receptor beta chains from one sample sequenced in a study of blood T cells in healthy people across ages. It was with a sample-barcoded 5' primer and a J-beta primer mix that a second PCR of roughly 7 to 12 cycles was run. Each CDR3 protein gets one entry after TCRdb re-called the 5' RACE reads with MiXCR. The profile shows approximately 1,700,000 distinct CDR3 sequences, approximately 40% of them singletons. Sequencing was performed on blood. These receptors all stem from a human donor in good health.

This clonotype was detected a few times. The J gene is TRBJ1-2, the V gene TRBV7-2; D is undetermined. CDR1 is SGHTA, CDR2 FQGNSA, per germline. The CDR3 consists of 14 residues. V shed 5 bases and J shed 6 bases, with 16 bases lying between them. The chain's CDR3 is CASSPRARSDGYTF. Written as DNA, the CDR3 is TGTGCCAGCAGCCCGAGGGCCCGTAGTGATGGCTACACCTTC.

This clonotype was recorded only once. The chain is built from TRBV7-9 and TRBJ1-1, with D perhaps TRBD1 (5 bases). This CDR3 is 16 amino acids long. V dropped 1 base and J dropped 7 bases, with 19 bases sitting between them. Germline values: CDR1 SEHNR, CDR2 FQNEAQ (reference sequence). For the CDR3, the DNA is TGTGCCAGCAGCTTAGAGGGGCCGCCGGAGGAGGGTGAAGCTTTCTTT. It is translated as CASSLEGPPEEGEAFF. The full variable domain, completed using reference TRBV7-9 and TRBJ1-1, is DTGVSQNPRHKITKRGQNVTFRCDPISEHNRLYWYRQTLGQGPEFLTYFQNEAQLEKSRLLSDRFSAERPKGSFSTLEIQRTEQGDSAMYLCASSLEGPPEEGEAFFGQGTRLTVV.

J is TRBJ1-1 and V is TRBV30; 7 nucleotides align to TRBD1. CDR1 GTSNPN and CDR2 SVGIG come from the germline V gene (reference sequence). V dropped 2 bases and J dropped 6; count of bases not matched to a gene: 12. The CDR3 is 15 residues long. CDR3 protein: CAWSRVDRINAEAFF. CDR3 coding DNA: TGTGCCTGGAGTCGGGTGGACAGGATTAACGCTGAAGCTTTCTTT.

This chain connects TRBV5-4 to TRBJ1-2; possible D gene TRBD1, 6 bases. The CDR3 has 15 amino acids. From germline, CDR1 is SGHNT and CDR2 YYREEE (reference sequence). V was shortened by 3 bases and J by 4 bases, with 16 bases between the two germline ends. CDR3 DNA sequence: TGTGCCAGCAGCTCGGACCCCGGAGGGGGCTATGGCTACACCTTC. The encoded protein is CASSSDPGGGYGYTF.

The V gene is TRBV9, the J gene TRBJ2-7, with a tentative D call TRBD1 (6 bases). Germline CDR1 is SGDLS and CDR2 is YYNGEE. V gave up 4 bases and J gave up 4 bases, with 15 bases separating them. This CDR3 region has 14 residues. CDR3 sequence (DNA): TGTGCCAGCAGCCCAAAGGACAGTCAATACGAGCAGTACTTC. Protein sequence: CASSPKDSQYEQYF.

This clonotype was seen a few times. This chain links TRBV6-5 with TRBJ2-1, with a tentative D call TRBD2 (6 bases). The CDR3 length is 17 residues. Trimming stripped 2 bases from V and 9 bases from J, with 23 bases between. Germline V lookup: CDR1 MNHEY, CDR2 SVGAGI. CDR3 sequence: CASSYGVEILTGGEQFF. CDR3 nucleotide sequence: TGTGCCAGCAGTTACGGGGTAGAGATTTTAACCGGGGGTGAGCAGTTCTTC.

This chain links TRBV29-1 with TRBJ1-2; D is unclear. V was pared by 1 base and J by 6 bases, with 12 bases between. The V gene's germline CDR1 is SQVTM and CDR2 ANQGSEA. The CDR3 covers 13 residues. CDR3 residues: CSVEVGEPDGYTF. The CDR3 bases are TGCAGCGTTGAAGTTGGAGAACCCGATGGCTACACCTTC.

As concerns this clonotype: At one boundary the junction diverges from the germline segment, which might be a read error. The gene calls are TRBV19 and TRBJ1-4, with 7 bases lining up with TRBD1. The germline V gene encodes CDR1 LNHDA and CDR2 SQIVND (reference sequence). The CDR3 totals 11 residues. The CDR3 DNA is TGCGCGACAGGGCTGAATGAAAAACTGTTTTTT. Translating it yields CATGLNEKLFF.

Only a few counts were recorded for this clonotype. The chain couples TRBV20-1 to TRBJ1-1; 8 nucleotides align to TRBD1. The length of the CDR3 is 14 residues. Germline loops: CDR1 DFQATT, CDR2 SNEGSKA (reference sequence). Trimming at V came to 0 bases and at J to 4 bases, leaving 4 bases not matched to a gene. CDR3 residues: CSAREPGGFTEAFF. CDR3 coding DNA: TGCAGTGCTAGAGAACCAGGGGGCTTCACTGAAGCTTTCTTT.

This clonotype has more than one count but fewer than ten. The chain carries TRBV5-5 and TRBJ1-4; no definite D call. V was cut by 1 base and J by 3 bases, with 4 bases left in between. CDR1 SGHKS and CDR2 YYEKEE come from the germline V gene (reference sequence). The CDR3 runs 13 residues. CDR3 nucleotides: TGTGCCAGCAGCTTGTCGTCTAATGAAAAACTGTTTTTT. Amino acid sequence: CASSLSSNEKLFF. Variable domain in full (rest from reference TRBV5-5 and TRBJ1-4): DAGVTQSPTHLIKTRGQQVTLRCSPISGHKSVSWYQQVLGQGPQFIFQYYEKEERGRGNFPDRFSARQFPNYSSELNVNALLLGDSALYLCASSLSSNEKLFFGSGTQLSVL.

This chain joins TRBV5-5 and TRBJ2-2; D possibly corresponds to TRBD1 (6 bases). CDR1 and CDR2 from the germline V gene are SGHKS and YYEKEE (reference sequence). V lost 2 bases and J 7 bases, leaving 21 bases between the germline ends. This CDR3 region has 17 residues. The CDR3 loop is CASSFGPTGRTSGELFF. The CDR3 nucleotides are TGTGCCAGCAGCTTCGGCCCTACAGGGAGAACGAGCGGGGAGCTGTTTTTT.

V and J are TRBV5-1 and TRBJ2-5, with 8 bases lining up with TRBD2. With 3 bases clipped from V and 4 bases from J, the junction kept 5 bases outside the gene matches. The CDR3 consists of 14 residues. Germline V CDR1 and CDR2: SGHRS, YFSETQ. The CDR3: CASSSGLGVETQYF. CDR3 DNA sequence: TGCGCCAGCAGCTCGGGACTAGGTGTAGAGACCCAGTACTTC.

The chain employs TRBV6-5 and TRBJ2-5; TRBD1 matches 7 bases. The ends lost 9 bases at V and 4 bases at J; junction bases unmatched: 11. CDR3 length: 14 amino acids. CDR1 and CDR2 from the germline V gene are MNHEY and SVGAGI. CDR3 loop: CASINPDRPETQYF. In DNA, the CDR3 is TGTGCCAGTATAAATCCGGACAGGCCAGAGACCCAGTACTTC.

This clonotype was seen a few times. The chain joins TRBV24-1 to TRBJ2-3, with D perhaps TRBD1 (5 bases). This CDR3 spans 14 amino acids. Germline CDR1 reads KGHDR; CDR2 reads SFDVKD. Trimming pared 7 bases from V and 6 bases from J, leaving 16 bases between. In nucleotides, the CDR3 is TGTGCCACCAGGGCCCCAGGGTCGGTTGATACGCAGTATTTT. It yields the protein CATRAPGSVDTQYF.

V is TRBV10-3 and J is TRBJ2-7; D remains ambiguous. The length of the CDR3 is 13 residues. Germline loops: CDR1 ENHRY, CDR2 SYGVKD. V dropped 6 bases and J dropped 0 bases, with 9 bases sitting between them. The CDR3 DNA follows: TGTGCCATCAGACAGCCCGACTCCTACGAGCAGTACTTC. The encoded protein is CAIRQPDSYEQYF.

This rearrangement joins TRBV12-3 or TRBV12-4 to TRBJ1-2, with D possibly matching TRBD1 (6 bases). This CDR3 is built from 13 residues. The V gene lost 6 bases and the J gene lost 6 bases, with 14 bases spanning the gap. In nucleotides, the CDR3 is TGTGCCAGCAGCCTGCGGCAGGGGCATGGCTACACCTTC. Protein sequence: CASSLRQGHGYTF.

This clonotype was recorded a few times. The chain uses TRBV20-1 and TRBJ2-5; D gene uncertain. With the DNA end fitting TRBJ2-7 better, the J assignment may be wrong. This CDR3 has 12 amino acids. The germline gives CDR1 DFQATT, CDR2 SNEGSKA (reference sequence). CDR3: CSARPAGREQYF. The CDR3 nucleotides read TGCAGTGCTAGGCCGGCCGGTCGCGAGCAGTACTTC.

This clonotype was seen a few times. The V and J genes are TRBV7-8 and TRBJ2-4, with 7 bases matching TRBD1. The end of the DNA fits TRBJ2-7 better, so the J call may be wrong. The CDR3 loop spans 13 amino acids. Germline-derived CDR1 and CDR2 are SGHVS and FQNEAQ. The CDR3 loop reads CASNPTGVGEQYF. CDR3 nucleotide sequence: TGTGCCAGCAACCCAACAGGGGTCGGCGAGCAGTACTTC.